The TCR beta chain described here comes from a study of cytomegalovirus exposure and HLA in healthy donors. Whole-study context: The same platform was used for the 130 or so validation repertoires as for the 666 first-cohort repertoires, as reported in a later analysis.

Study-level results: As was reported, the classifier diagnosed cytomegalovirus status with high specificity and sensitivity.

The germline CDR1 and CDR2 sequences are MNHEY and SVGAGI. V lost 2 bases to trimming and J lost 4 bases, with 8 bases between them. The CDR3 sequence is 14 residues long. Concerning this clone: The antigen remains undetermined.

Assay: immunoSEQ multiplex PCR; the TCRdb copy retains only in-frame clones and omits some. Of 65,000 or so clones in the sample, about 90% were seen once. The rearrangement uses TRBV6-5 and TRBJ2-2; D is ambiguous. The sample comprised PBMCs. The sequence was obtained from a woman under 30 in good health and CMV-seronegative. Here the CDR3 DNA reads TGTGCCAGCAGTTACCTGGCCAGCACCGGGGAGCTGTTTTTT. It specifies CASSYLASTGELFF.